The 25 T cell receptor beta chains below were found in one sample sequenced in a study of regulatory T cells in long-lasting Graves disease. HTBI primers from iRepertoire and Arm-PCR of CDR3 regions yielded the TCR beta libraries. TCRdb re-called the multiplex PCR reads with MiXCR, one entry per CDR3 protein. The table records about 380,000 distinct CDR3 sequences, 15% to 17% of them present only once. Time point of the sample: newly diagnosed GD, antithyroid drugs for less than 3 months. PBMC RNA served as the TCR library source. Sequenced here: peripheral blood mononuclear cells (PBMCs), sampled at new diagnosis, from a patient treated with antithyroid drugs. These receptors all come from a female donor with Graves disease.

This clonotype has at least ten counts. The chain combines TRBV7-6 with TRBJ2-7, with 9 bases aligning to TRBD1. Germline CDR1 and CDR2: SGHVS and FNYEAQ. The CDR3 has 14 residues. Unmatched junction bases numbered 3, after V lost 3 bases and J lost 3 bases. CDR3 in DNA: TGTGCCAGCAGCTTCTCGACAGGGGGCTACGAGCAGTACTTC. It codes for CASSFSTGGYEQYF.

Many counts were recorded for this clonotype. The CDR3 DNA is TGCGCCAGCAGCTTGGATACGGGAGGAGGGGCAGATACGCAGTATTTT. It specifies CASSLDTGGGADTQYF. The chain combines TRBV5-1 with TRBJ2-3; 7 bases are shared with TRBD2. With 0 bases clipped from V and 4 bases from J, the junction kept 8 bases outside the gene matches. The germline V gene encodes CDR1 SGHRS and CDR2 YFSETQ. This CDR3 spans 16 amino acids. The variable domain in full, with the rest retrieved from reference TRBV5-1 and TRBJ2-3, is KAGVTQTPRYLIKTRGQQVTLSCSPISGHRSVSWYQQTPGQGLQFLFEYFSETQRNKGNFPGRFSGRQFSNSRSEMNVSTLELGDSALYLCASSLDTGGGADTQYFGPGTRLTVL.

Ten or more counts support this clonotype. In DNA form, the CDR3 reads TGTGCCAGCAGCTTTAGTCTAGACGGGTCAATCAGCCCCCAGCATTTT. Amino acid sequence: CASSFSLDGSISPQHF. This chain links TRBV7-9 with TRBJ1-5; D gene ambiguous. The V gene's germline CDR1 is SEHNR and CDR2 FQNEAQ (reference sequence). Trimming removed 3 bases at V and 10 bases at J, with 22 bases between. The CDR3 length is 16 residues.

This clonotype has ten or more counts. The V call is TRBV27, the J call TRBJ1-2, with D possibly being TRBD1 (6 bases). Germline CDR1 MNHEY, CDR2 SMNVEV (reference sequence). The CDR3 length is 18 residues. V was shortened by 5 bases and J by 0 bases, with 22 bases between the two germline ends. CDR3 residues: CASSITMDSLLSNYGYTF. The CDR3 region has the DNA TGTGCCAGCAGTATTACAATGGACAGTTTACTATCTAACTATGGCTACACCTTC.

This clonotype turned up a few times. The chain has TRBV6-2 or TRBV6-3 and TRBJ2-1; D gene uncertain. The germline V gene encodes CDR1 MNHEY and CDR2 SVGEGT. This CDR3 has 13 amino acids. The V gene lost 1 base and the J gene lost 9 bases, with 10 bases spanning the gap. CDR3 sequence reads: CASSYYGPGEQFF. The DNA for the CDR3 is TGTGCCAGCAGTTACTATGGCCCCGGTGAGCAGTTCTTC.

This clonotype was seen a few times. The chain carries TRBV6-1 and TRBJ2-3; 7 nucleotides match TRBD1. The CDR3 totals 14 residues. Unmatched junction bases numbered 5, after V lost 6 bases and J lost 2 bases. Germline CDR1 MNHNS, CDR2 SASEGT. In DNA, the CDR3 is TGTGCCAGCAGCATACAGGGGCCCACAGATACGCAGTATTTT. This translates into CASSIQGPTDTQYF.

This clonotype was observed many times. The chain uses TRBV20-1 and TRBJ2-3; possibly TRBD2 for D (5 bases). Germline V CDR1 and CDR2: DFQATT, SNEGSKA (reference sequence). The CDR3 totals 15 residues. V was trimmed by 6 bases and J by 1 base, leaving 17 bases between them. CDR3 sequence (DNA): TGCAGTGCACCAAGGGATAGGCGGGGCACAGATACGCAGTATTTT. Protein sequence: CSAPRDRRGTDTQYF.

This clonotype has more than one count but fewer than ten. The chain is built from TRBV5-4 and TRBJ2-5; no clear D gene. Trimming removed 2 bases at V and 2 bases at J, with 10 bases between. Germline V gene lookup returns CDR1 SGHNT and CDR2 YYREEE (reference sequence). There are 14 residues in the CDR3. The CDR3 spells CASSFLNGQETQYF. The CDR3 bases are TGTGCCAGCAGCTTTTTGAACGGACAAGAGACCCAGTACTTC.

This chain connects TRBV29-1 to TRBJ2-7, with D tentatively TRBD2 (5 bases). This CDR3 is built from 19 residues. The germline V gene encodes CDR1 SQVTM and CDR2 ANQGSEA. V was cut by 1 base and J by 1 base, with 26 bases left in between. Here the CDR3 reads CSVEVIRESSSFSSYEQYF. DNA for the CDR3: TGCAGCGTTGAAGTTATTAGGGAGTCAAGCTCCTTCTCATCCTACGAGCAGTACTTC.

This clonotype was seen many times. This chain links TRBV27 with TRBJ1-2; 8 bases line up with TRBD1. CDR3 size: 14 residues. With 5 bases clipped from V and 2 bases from J, the junction kept 4 bases outside the gene matches. Germline CDR1 reads MNHEY; CDR2 reads SMNVEV (reference sequence). The CDR3 sequence: CASSRQGLNYGYTF. CDR3 nucleotides: TGTGCCAGCAGTAGACAGGGGCTAAACTATGGCTACACCTTC.

This clonotype appeared many times. The chain employs TRBV3-1 and TRBJ1-5; tentatively, D is TRBD1 (5 bases). Germline assignment: CDR1 LGHDT and CDR2 YNNKEL (reference sequence). V lost 0 bases, J lost 8 bases, and 14 bases lay in between. There are 15 residues in the CDR3. CDR3 nucleotides: TGTGCCAGCAGCCAAGATGCGGTGGGGGGGAAGCCCCAGCATTTT. Translating it yields CASSQDAVGGKPQHF.

This chain links TRBV12-3 or TRBV12-4 with TRBJ1-1, with 7 bases fitting TRBD1. V was pared by 4 bases and J by 11 bases, with 7 bases of the junction left unmatched. The CDR3 runs to 12 residues. As DNA, the CDR3 is TGTGCCAGCAGTTACCAAACAGGGGCGGCTTTCTTT. This translates into CASSYQTGAAFF.

Comments on this clonotype: Only one base separates this from a far larger clonotype, so it likely reflects a read error. The rearrangement links TRBV7-3 to TRBJ1-2; a possible D gene is TRBD1 (5 bases). The V end was cut by 6 bases, the J end by 2 bases, with 13 bases between. Germline CDR1 and CDR2: SGHTA and FQGTGA. CDR3 length: 14 residues. In nucleotides, the CDR3 is TGTGCCAGCAGGTCCCCAGGGATAAACTATGGCTACACCTTC. Encoded protein: CASRSPGINYGYTF. Combining the CDR3 with reference TRBV7-3 and TRBJ1-2 gives the whole variable domain GAGVSQTPSNKVTEKGKYVELRCDPISGHTALYWYRQSLGQGPEFLIYFQGTGAADDSGLPNDRFFAVRPEGSVSTLKIQRTERGDSAVYLCASRSPGINYGYTFGSGTRLTVV.

This CDR3 is CSASVVGVYNEQYF. CDR3 DNA: TGCAGTGCTAGTGTTGTGGGAGTGTATAACGAGCAGTACTTC. The chain couples TRBV20-1 to TRBJ2-7, with D perhaps matching TRBD2 (5 bases). From germline, CDR1 is DFQATT and CDR2 SNEGSKA (reference sequence). V lost 3 bases, J lost 5 bases, and 17 bases lay in between. This CDR3 has 14 residues.

The chain is built from TRBV2 and TRBJ1-1; D call uncertain. Germline V lookup: CDR1 SNHLY, CDR2 FYNNEI. V lost 7 bases to trimming and J lost 6 bases, with 9 bases between them. The CDR3 sequence is 11 residues long. The CDR3 bases are TGTGCCAGCAACGGAGGCCCTGAAGCTTTCTTT. Translation gives CASNGGPEAFF.

The table lists this clonotype with a count of one. The chain couples TRBV9 to TRBJ2-1; 8 bases are a match to TRBD2. Germline CDR1 reads SGDLS; CDR2 reads YYNGEE. V lost 4 bases, J lost 8 bases, and 11 bases stayed unmatched. The CDR3 sequence is 15 residues long. The CDR3 sequence is CASSTPPAGADEQFF. In nucleotides, the CDR3 is TGTGCCAGCAGCACCCCCCCAGCGGGGGCGGATGAGCAGTTCTTC.

This clonotype was seen many times. J is TRBJ1-2 and V is TRBV7-9, with no clear D. V was clipped by 3 bases and J by 4 bases, with 12 bases between them. The CDR3 runs to 14 residues. CDR1 and CDR2 (germline): SEHNR, FQNEAQ (reference sequence). The CDR3 sequence: CASSLDGRLYGYTF. In nucleotides, the CDR3 is TGTGCCAGCAGCTTGGACGGCAGACTCTATGGCTACACCTTC. The whole variable domain, remainder taken from reference TRBV7-9 and TRBJ1-2, is DTGVSQNPRHKITKRGQNVTFRCDPISEHNRLYWYRQTLGQGPEFLTYFQNEAQLEKSRLLSDRFSAERPKGSFSTLEIQRTEQGDSAMYLCASSLDGRLYGYTFGSGTRLTVV.

The V call is TRBV12-3 or TRBV12-4, the J call TRBJ2-1; D ambiguous. Trimming removed 3 bases from V and 8 bases from J, with 11 bases in between. There are 13 residues in the CDR3. The CDR3 sequence is CASSFRRYYEQFF. CDR3 DNA sequence: TGTGCCAGCAGTTTTCGACGATACTATGAGCAGTTCTTC.

This clonotype turned up a few times. The genes are TRBV6-5 and TRBJ2-3; no definite D call. Germline V gene data show CDR1 as MNHEY and CDR2 as SVGAGI. V lost 3 bases and J 2 bases, leaving 12 bases between the germline ends. The CDR3 runs 15 residues. The CDR3 region is CASSYRVTATDTQYF. The CDR3 nucleotides read TGTGCCAGCAGTTATAGGGTTACTGCCACAGATACGCAGTATTTT.

The table lists this clonotype with many counts. The V call is TRBV6-5, the J call TRBJ2-2; unclear D gene. The V gene lost 2 bases and the J gene lost 0 bases, with 7 bases spanning the gap. Germline CDR1 reads MNHEY; CDR2 reads SVGAGI. The CDR3 totals 15 residues. As DNA, the CDR3 is TGTGCCAGCAGTTACCTAGATCCGAACACCGGGGAGCTGTTTTTT. It is translated as CASSYLDPNTGELFF.

This clonotype was counted ten times or more. V gene TRBV20-1 combines with J gene TRBJ1-5; D is unclear. The CDR3 covers 15 residues. Trimming cost V 7 bases and J 2 bases, with 18 bases left between them. Germline CDR1 reads DFQATT; CDR2 reads SNEGSKA (reference sequence). CDR3 sequence reads: CSVQTTGLGNQPQHF. The CDR3 nucleotides are TGCAGTGTCCAGACCACGGGGTTGGGCAATCAGCCCCAGCATTTT.

This clonotype was picked up many times. In nucleotides, the CDR3 is TGTGCTAGTGGGCGGACAGGGGGTCAAGAGACCCAGTACTTC. It translates to CASGRTGGQETQYF. The chain uses TRBV12-5 and TRBJ2-5; 10 nucleotides agree with TRBD1. V was pared by 6 bases and J by 2 bases, with 3 bases of the junction left unmatched. The CDR3 has 14 residues. From germline, CDR1 is LGHNT and CDR2 FRNRAP.

In its sample, this clonotype was seen many times. The rearrangement joins TRBV28 to TRBJ1-2; tentative D call: TRBD1 (5 bases). Deletions cut 7 bases from V and 7 bases from J, with 16 bases between. The CDR3 spans 13 residues. Germline CDR1 reads MDHEN; CDR2 reads SYDVKM. The CDR3: CASNPPGTRGYTF. As DNA, the CDR3 is TGTGCCAGCAACCCCCCCGGGACTCGTGGCTACACCTTC.

J is TRBJ2-1 and V is TRBV19; 7 nucleotides align to TRBD2. The length of the CDR3 is 15 residues. Germline CDR1 and CDR2: LNHDA and SQIVND (reference sequence). The V gene end was trimmed by 2 bases and the J gene end by 3 bases; junction bases not matched to a gene: 4. The CDR3 region is CASSILAGDYNEQFF. For the CDR3, the DNA is TGTGCCAGTAGTATATTGGCGGGGGACTACAATGAGCAGTTCTTC.

This clonotype showed up many times. The V call is TRBV9, the J call TRBJ2-3; tentative D call: TRBD2 (6 bases). The CDR3 extends over 16 amino acids. Germline V gene lookup returns CDR1 SGDLS and CDR2 YYNGEE. The germline V and J ends were trimmed by 0 bases and 0 bases, with 11 bases remaining between them. The CDR3 is CASSVVAGISTDTQYF. CDR3 nucleotides: TGTGCCAGCAGCGTAGTGGCGGGGATCAGCACAGATACGCAGTATTTT.